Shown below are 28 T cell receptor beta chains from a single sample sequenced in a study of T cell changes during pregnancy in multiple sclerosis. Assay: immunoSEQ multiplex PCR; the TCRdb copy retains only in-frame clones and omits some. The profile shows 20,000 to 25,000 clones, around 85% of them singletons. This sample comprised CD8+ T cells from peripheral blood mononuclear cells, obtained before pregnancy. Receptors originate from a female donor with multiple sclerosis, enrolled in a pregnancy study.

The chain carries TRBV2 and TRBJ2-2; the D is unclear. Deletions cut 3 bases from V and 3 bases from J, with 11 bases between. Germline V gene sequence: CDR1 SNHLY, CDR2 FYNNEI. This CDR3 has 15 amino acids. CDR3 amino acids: CASSESPAYTGELFF. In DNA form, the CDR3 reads TGTGCCAGCAGTGAGAGTCCTGCTTACACCGGGGAGCTGTTTTTT.

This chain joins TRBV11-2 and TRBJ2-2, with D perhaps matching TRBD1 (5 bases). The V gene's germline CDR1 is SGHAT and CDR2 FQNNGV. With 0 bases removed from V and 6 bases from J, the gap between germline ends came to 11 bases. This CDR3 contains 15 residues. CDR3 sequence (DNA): TGTGCCAGCAGCTTAGAGTTCAGGGTAGCCGGGGAGCTGTTTTTT. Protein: CASSLEFRVAGELFF. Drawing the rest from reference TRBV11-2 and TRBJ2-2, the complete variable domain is EAGVAQSPRYKIIEKRQSVAFWCNPISGHATLYWYQQILGQGPKLLIQFQNNGVVDDSQLPKDRFSAERLKGVDSTLKIQPAKLEDSAVYLCASSLEFRVAGELFFGEGSRLTVL.

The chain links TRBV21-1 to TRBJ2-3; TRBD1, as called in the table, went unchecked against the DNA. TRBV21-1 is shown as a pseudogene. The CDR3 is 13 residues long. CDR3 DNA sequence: TGTGCCAGCAGCAAGCGGGTCCAGGGGGCGCAGTATTTT. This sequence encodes CASSKRVQGAQYF.

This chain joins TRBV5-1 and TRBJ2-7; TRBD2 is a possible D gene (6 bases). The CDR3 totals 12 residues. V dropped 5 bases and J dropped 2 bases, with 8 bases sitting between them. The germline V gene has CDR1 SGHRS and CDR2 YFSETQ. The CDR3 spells CASRTGAYEQYF. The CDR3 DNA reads TGCGCCAGCAGGACGGGGGCCTACGAGCAGTACTTC.

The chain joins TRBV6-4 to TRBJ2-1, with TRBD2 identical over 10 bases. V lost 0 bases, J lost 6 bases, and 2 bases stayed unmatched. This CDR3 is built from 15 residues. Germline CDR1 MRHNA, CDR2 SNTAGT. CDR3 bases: TGTGCCAGCAGTGACTCAGCGGGAGGGCTCAATGAGCAGTTCTTC. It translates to CASSDSAGGLNEQFF.

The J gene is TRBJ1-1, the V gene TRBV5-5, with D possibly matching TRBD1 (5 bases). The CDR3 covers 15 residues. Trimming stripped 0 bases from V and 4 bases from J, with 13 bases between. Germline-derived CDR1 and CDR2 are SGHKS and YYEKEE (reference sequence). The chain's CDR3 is CASSLEGAWGTEAFF. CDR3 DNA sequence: TGTGCCAGCAGCTTGGAAGGGGCTTGGGGCACTGAAGCTTTCTTT.

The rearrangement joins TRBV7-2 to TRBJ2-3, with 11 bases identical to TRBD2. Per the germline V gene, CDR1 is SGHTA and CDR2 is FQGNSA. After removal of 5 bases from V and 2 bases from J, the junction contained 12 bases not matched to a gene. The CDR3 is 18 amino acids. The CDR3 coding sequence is TGTGCCAGCAGCAGAGGGGTAGCGGGAGGGCCGGTCACAGATACGCAGTATTTT. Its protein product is CASSRGVAGGPVTDTQYF.

This CDR3 reads CASSEEVQGGLCNQPQHF. DNA of the CDR3: TGTGCCAGCAGTGAAGAGGTACAGGGGGGGTTATGCAATCAGCCCCAGCATTTT. The chain uses TRBV6-1 and TRBJ1-5, with 8 bases identical to TRBD1. J gave up 2 bases and V 1 base, and 10 bases lay outside the gene matches. The germline gives CDR1 MNHNS, CDR2 SASEGT. The CDR3 is 18 residues long.

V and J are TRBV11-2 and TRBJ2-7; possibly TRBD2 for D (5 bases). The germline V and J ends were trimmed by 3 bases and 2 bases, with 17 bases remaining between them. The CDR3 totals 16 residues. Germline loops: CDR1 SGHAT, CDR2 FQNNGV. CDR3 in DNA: TGTGCCAGCAGCTTCGTAGGCGGGTCTAGGACCTACGAGCAGTACTTC. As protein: CASSFVGGSRTYEQYF.

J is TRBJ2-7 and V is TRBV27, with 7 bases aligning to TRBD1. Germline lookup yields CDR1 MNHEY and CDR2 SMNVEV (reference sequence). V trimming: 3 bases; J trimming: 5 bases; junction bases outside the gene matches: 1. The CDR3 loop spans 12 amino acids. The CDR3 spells CASSLGQNEQYF. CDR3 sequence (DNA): TGTGCCAGCAGTTTGGGACAGAACGAGCAGTACTTC.

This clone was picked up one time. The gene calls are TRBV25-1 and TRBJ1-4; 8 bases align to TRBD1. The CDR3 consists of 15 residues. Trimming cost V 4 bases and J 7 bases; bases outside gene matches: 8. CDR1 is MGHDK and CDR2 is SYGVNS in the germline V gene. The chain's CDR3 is CASSGAGGVSEKLFF. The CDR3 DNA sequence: TGTGCCAGCAGTGGCGCAGGGGGCGTAAGTGAAAAACTGTTTTTT.

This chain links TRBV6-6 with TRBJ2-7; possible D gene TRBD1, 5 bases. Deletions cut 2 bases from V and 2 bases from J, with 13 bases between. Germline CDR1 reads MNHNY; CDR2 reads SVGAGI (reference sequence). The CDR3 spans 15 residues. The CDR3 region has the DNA TGTGCCAGCAGTTACGACAGATGGGATCCCTACGAGCAGTACTTC. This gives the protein CASSYDRWDPYEQYF.

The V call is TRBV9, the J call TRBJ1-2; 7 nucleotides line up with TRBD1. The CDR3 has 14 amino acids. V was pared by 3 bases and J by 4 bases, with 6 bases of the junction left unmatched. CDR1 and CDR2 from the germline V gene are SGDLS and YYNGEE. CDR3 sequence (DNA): TGTGCCAGCAGCGCTAACACAGGGGTCTATGGCTACACCTTC. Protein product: CASSANTGVYGYTF.

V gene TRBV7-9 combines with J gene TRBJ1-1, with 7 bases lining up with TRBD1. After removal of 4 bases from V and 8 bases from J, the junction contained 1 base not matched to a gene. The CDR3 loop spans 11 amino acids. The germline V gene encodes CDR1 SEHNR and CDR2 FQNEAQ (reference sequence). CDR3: CASSWDSEAFF. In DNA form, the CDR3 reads TGTGCCAGCAGCTGGGACAGCGAAGCTTTCTTT.

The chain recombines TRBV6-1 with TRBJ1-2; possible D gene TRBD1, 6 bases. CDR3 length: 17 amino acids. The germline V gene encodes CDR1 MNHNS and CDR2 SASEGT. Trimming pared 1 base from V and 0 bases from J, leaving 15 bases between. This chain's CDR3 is CASSEEAGGPANYGYTF. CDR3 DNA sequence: TGTGCCAGCAGTGAAGAGGCCGGGGGGCCAGCTAACTATGGCTACACCTTC.

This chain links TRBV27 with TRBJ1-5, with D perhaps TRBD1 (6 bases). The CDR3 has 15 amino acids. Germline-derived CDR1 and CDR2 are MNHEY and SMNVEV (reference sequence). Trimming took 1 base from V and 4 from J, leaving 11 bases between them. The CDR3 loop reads CASSLYSQGNQPQHF. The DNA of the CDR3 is TGTGCCAGCAGTTTATACTCACAGGGTAATCAGCCCCAGCATTTT.

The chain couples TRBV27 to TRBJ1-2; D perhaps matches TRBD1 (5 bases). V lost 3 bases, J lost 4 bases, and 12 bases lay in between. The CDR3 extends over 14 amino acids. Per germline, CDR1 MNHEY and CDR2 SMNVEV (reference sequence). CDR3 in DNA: TGTGCCAGCAGTTTTCGGGGGGACTTCTATGGCTACACCTTC. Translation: CASSFRGDFYGYTF.

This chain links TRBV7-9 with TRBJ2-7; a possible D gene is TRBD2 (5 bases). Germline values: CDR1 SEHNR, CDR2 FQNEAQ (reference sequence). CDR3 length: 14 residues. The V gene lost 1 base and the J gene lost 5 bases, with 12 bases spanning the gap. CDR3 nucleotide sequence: TGTGCCAGCAGCTTAGGACCCGGGATTCACGAGCAGTACTTC. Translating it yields CASSLGPGIHEQYF.

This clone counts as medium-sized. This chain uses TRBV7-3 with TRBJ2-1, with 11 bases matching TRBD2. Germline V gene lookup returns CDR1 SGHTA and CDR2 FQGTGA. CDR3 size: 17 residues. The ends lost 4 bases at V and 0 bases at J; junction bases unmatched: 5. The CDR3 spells CASSSSSGRASYNEQFF. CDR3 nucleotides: TGTGCCAGCAGCTCGAGTAGCGGGAGGGCCTCCTACAATGAGCAGTTCTTC.

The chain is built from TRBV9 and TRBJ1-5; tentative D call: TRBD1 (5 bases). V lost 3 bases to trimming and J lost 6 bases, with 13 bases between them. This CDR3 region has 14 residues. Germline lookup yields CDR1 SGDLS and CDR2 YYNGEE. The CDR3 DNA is TGTGCCAGCAGCGGGACGGGGGGAATTCAGCCCCAGCATTTT. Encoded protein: CASSGTGGIQPQHF.

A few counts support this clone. CDR3 in amino acids: CASSLRRGGRGDNEQFF. In DNA, the CDR3 is TGTGCCAGCAGCTTAAGGAGGGGCGGGAGGGGGGACAATGAGCAGTTCTTC. This sequence joins TRBV7-3 and TRBJ2-1, with 9 bases that match TRBD2. Germline V CDR1 and CDR2: SGHTA, FQGTGA. After removal of 1 base from V and 5 bases from J, the junction contained 9 bases not matched to a gene. The CDR3 length is 17 residues.

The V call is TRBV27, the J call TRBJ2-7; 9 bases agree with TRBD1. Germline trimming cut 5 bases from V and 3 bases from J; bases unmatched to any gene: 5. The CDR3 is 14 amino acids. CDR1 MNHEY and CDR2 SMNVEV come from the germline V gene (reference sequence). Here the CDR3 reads CASSPDRGSYEQYF. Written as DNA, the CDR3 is TGTGCCAGCAGTCCAGACAGGGGGAGCTACGAGCAGTACTTC.

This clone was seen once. The CDR3 is CASSLYQRETGEQYF. The CDR3 nucleotides read TGTGCCAGCAGCTTGTACCAGCGGGAGACGGGCGAGCAGTACTTC. This rearrangement joins TRBV5-4 to TRBJ2-7; 8 bases are shared with TRBD2. The CDR3 runs 15 residues. Germline CDR1 SGHNT, CDR2 YYREEE (reference sequence). The trim removed 1 base at V and 6 bases at J, leaving 9 bases unmatched.

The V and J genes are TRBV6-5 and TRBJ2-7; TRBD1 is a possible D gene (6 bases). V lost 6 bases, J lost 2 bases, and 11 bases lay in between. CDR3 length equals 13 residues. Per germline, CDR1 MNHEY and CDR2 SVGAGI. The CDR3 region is CASRRQGPYEQYF. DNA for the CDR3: TGTGCCAGCAGACGGCAGGGGCCCTACGAGCAGTACTTC.

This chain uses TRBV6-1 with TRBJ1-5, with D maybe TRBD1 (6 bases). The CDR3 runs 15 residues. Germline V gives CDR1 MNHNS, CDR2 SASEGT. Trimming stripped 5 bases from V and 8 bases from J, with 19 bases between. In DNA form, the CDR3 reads TGTGCCAGCAGTCAAATAGCAGGGGCAGGGGAGCCCCAGCATTTT. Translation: CASSQIAGAGEPQHF.

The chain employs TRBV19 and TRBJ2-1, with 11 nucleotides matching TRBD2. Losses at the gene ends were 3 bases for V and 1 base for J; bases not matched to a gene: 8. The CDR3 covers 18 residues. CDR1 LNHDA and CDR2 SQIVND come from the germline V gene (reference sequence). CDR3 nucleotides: TGTGCCAGTAGTATCGACCTAGCGGGAGGCCCTTCCTACAATGAGCAGTTCTTC. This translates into CASSIDLAGGPSYNEQFF. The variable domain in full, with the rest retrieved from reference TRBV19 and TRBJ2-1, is DGGITQSPKYLFRKEGQNVTLSCEQNLNHDAMYWYRQDPGQGLRLIYYSQIVNDFQKGDIAEGYSVSREKKESFPLTVTSAQKNPTAFYLCASSIDLAGGPSYNEQFFGPGTRLTVL.

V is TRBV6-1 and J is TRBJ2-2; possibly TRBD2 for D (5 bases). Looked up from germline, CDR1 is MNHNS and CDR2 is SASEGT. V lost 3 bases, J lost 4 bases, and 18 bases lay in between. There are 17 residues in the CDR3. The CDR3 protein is CASSEERPSSLTGELFF. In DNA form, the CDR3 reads TGTGCCAGCAGTGAGGAGCGGCCGTCCTCACTCACCGGGGAGCTGTTTTTT.

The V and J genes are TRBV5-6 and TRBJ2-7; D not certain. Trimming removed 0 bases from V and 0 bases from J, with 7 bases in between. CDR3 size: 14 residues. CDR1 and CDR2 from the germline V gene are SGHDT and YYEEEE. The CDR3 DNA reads TGTGCCAGCAGCTTGGGCTGGAGCTCCTACGAGCAGTACTTC. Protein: CASSLGWSSYEQYF. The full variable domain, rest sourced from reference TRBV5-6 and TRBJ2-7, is DAGVTQSPTHLIKTRGQQVTLRCSPKSGHDTVSWYQQALGQGPQFIFQYYEEEERQRGNFPDRFSGHQFPNYSSELNVNALLLGDSALYLCASSLGWSSYEQYFGPGTRLTVT.